These 14 T cell receptor beta chains originate from one sample sequenced in a study of T cells in Graves' hyperthyroidism and ophthalmopathy. Using RNA transcripts as the source, TCR beta CDR3 regions were amplified. A set of HTBI primers served as the primers for a first-round RT-PCR of the TCR CDR3. TCRdb redid the calling of the multiplex PCR reads with MiXCR, one entry per CDR3 protein. The table includes 300,000 to 450,000 distinct CDR3 sequences, roughly 25% detected once. Sequences were obtained from blood. These TCRs come from a man in his fifties with Graves' hyperthyroidism.

The gene calls are TRBV11-2 and TRBJ2-2, with D uncertain. The CDR3 covers 14 residues. Trimming stripped 3 bases from V and 0 bases from J, with 5 bases between. Germline V gene lookup returns CDR1 SGHAT and CDR2 FQNNGV. This chain's CDR3 is CASSLPANTGELFF. DNA for the CDR3: TGTGCCAGCAGCTTGCCTGCGAACACCGGGGAGCTGTTTTTT.

The genes are TRBV9 and TRBJ2-3; D is unclear. CDR1 is SGDLS, CDR2 YYNGEE, per germline. V was clipped by 0 bases and J by 1 base, with 9 bases between them. The CDR3 is made up of 15 amino acids. In DNA form, the CDR3 reads TGTGCCAGCAGCGTAGAATTGCTTGGCACAGATACGCAGTATTTT. It is translated as CASSVELLGTDTQYF.

This clonotype was observed a few times. The J gene is TRBJ2-7, the V gene TRBV11-2; D uncertain. The CDR3 spans 12 residues. V gave up 5 bases and J gave up 3 bases, with 8 bases separating them. CDR1 SGHAT and CDR2 FQNNGV come from the germline V gene. The CDR3 DNA reads as TGTGCCAGCAGCATGTACAGCTACGAGCAGTACTTC. The encoded protein is CASSMYSYEQYF.

In its sample, this clonotype was seen a few times. The gene calls are TRBV5-1 and TRBJ2-7, with 8 bases lining up with TRBD1. The V and J ends lost 0 bases and 3 bases, in that order; junction bases with no gene match: 8. Per germline, CDR1 SGHRS and CDR2 YFSETQ. The CDR3 is 16 amino acids. CDR3 in amino acids: CASSLAQGEAGYEQYF. In DNA, the CDR3 is TGCGCCAGCAGCTTGGCACAGGGGGAAGCTGGCTACGAGCAGTACTTC.

This clonotype was counted only a few times. The chain has TRBV13 and TRBJ2-7; D unresolved. Between the trimmed V and J ends, which lost 6 bases and 2 bases, there was a span of 11 bases. This CDR3 has 13 amino acids. Per germline, CDR1 PRHDT and CDR2 FYEKMQ (reference sequence). The CDR3, as DNA: TGTGCCAGCAGTCAAAGACTCACCTACGAGCAGTACTTC. As protein: CASSQRLTYEQYF. The full variable domain, its missing parts supplied by reference TRBV13 and TRBJ2-7, is AAGVIQSPRHLIKEKRETATLKCYPIPRHDTVYWYQQGPGQDPQFLISFYEKMQSDKGSIPDRFSAQQFSDYHSELNMSSLELGDSALYFCASSQRLTYEQYFGPGTRLTVT.

This chain joins TRBV2 and TRBJ1-2; D is ambiguous. Germline CDR1 reads SNHLY; CDR2 reads FYNNEI. This CDR3 contains 12 residues. Between the trimmed V and J ends, which lost 4 bases and 5 bases, there was a span of 8 bases. CDR3 sequence reads: CASSAVPYGYTF. CDR3 coding DNA: TGTGCCAGCAGTGCTGTCCCGTATGGCTACACCTTC.

This clonotype was seen more than once but under ten times. The chain couples TRBV12-3 or TRBV12-4 to TRBJ2-7, with 8 bases identical to TRBD2. J lost 3 bases, V lost 5 bases, and 6 bases had no gene match. This CDR3 has 14 residues. CDR3 region: CASSRTSQNYEQYF. CDR3 DNA: TGTGCCAGCAGTAGGACTAGCCAAAACTACGAGCAGTACTTC.

Worth noting for this clonotype: A much larger clonotype is one base distant, so this may be a read error. This chain links TRBV27 with TRBJ2-3; tentative D call: TRBD2 (7 bases). This CDR3 is 17 amino acids long. CDR1 is MNHEY and CDR2 is SMNVEV in the germline V gene (reference sequence). The CDR3 sequence is CASSLQGWGGETDAQYF. In DNA form, the CDR3 reads TGTGCCAGCAGTTTGCAGGGTTGGGGGGGCGAAACAGATGCGCAGTATTTT.

This clonotype was seen only a few times. The chain couples TRBV6-1 to TRBJ2-7; D call uncertain. The CDR3 consists of 15 residues. Trimming removed 1 base at V and 2 bases at J, with 12 bases between. The germline V gene has CDR1 MNHNS and CDR2 SASEGT. Written as DNA, the CDR3 is TGTGCCAGCAGTGAAGAGGTCCGAAGTACCTACGAGCAGTACTTC. As protein: CASSEEVRSTYEQYF.

V usage is TRBV6-1 and J usage is TRBJ1-6; a weak D match, TRBD1 (6 bases). Trimming left V 4 bases short and J 0 bases short, with 10 bases between. Germline CDR1 reads MNHNS; CDR2 reads SASEGT. The CDR3 covers 16 residues. Here the CDR3 DNA reads TGTGCCAGCAGTGCAGGGGCGAGCTCCTATAATTCACCCCTCCACTTT. Translated, it gives CASSAGASSYNSPLHF.

Remarks on this clonotype: Since a much larger clone is just one base distant, this may be a read error. The chain uses TRBV6-2 or TRBV6-3 and TRBJ2-1, with D perhaps being TRBD1 or TRBD2 (7 bases each). The CDR3 consists of 16 residues. Germline-derived CDR1 and CDR2 are MNHEY and SVGEGT. Trimming cost V 5 bases and J 2 bases, with 16 bases left between them. CDR3 loop: CASSHSGTATYNEQFF. In nucleotides, the CDR3 is TGTGCCAGCAGTCACAGCGGGACAGCCACCTACAATGAGCAGTTCTTC.

The rearrangement uses TRBV5-6 and TRBJ1-4; D not certain. Germline-derived CDR1 and CDR2 are SGHDT and YYEEEE. V was trimmed by 1 base and J by 4 bases, leaving 14 bases between them. The CDR3 extends over 16 amino acids. The CDR3 spells CASSLSGSTVNEKLFF. The CDR3 bases are TGTGCCAGCAGCTTGTCGGGGAGCACAGTTAATGAAAAACTGTTTTTT.

There are a few counts of this clonotype. The CDR3 region is CASSDWTSVGELFF. The CDR3 nucleotides are TGTGCCAGCAGTGATTGGACTAGCGTCGGGGAGCTGTTTTTT. The chain recombines TRBV6-1 with TRBJ2-2, with TRBD2 identical over 9 bases. V lost 3 bases to trimming and J lost 7 bases; unmatched junction nucleotides: 3. The CDR3 is 14 residues long. Germline values: CDR1 MNHNS, CDR2 SASEGT.

The rearrangement uses TRBV5-1 and TRBJ2-6; D unclear. The CDR3 contains 15 residues. Germline CDR1 SGHRS, CDR2 YFSETQ. Trimming pared 4 bases from V and 0 bases from J, leaving 8 bases between. CDR3 DNA: TGCGCCAGCAGCCCCCCGAACTCTGGGGCCAACGTCCTGACTTTC. It yields the protein CASSPPNSGANVLTF.